Presented here are 29 T cell receptor beta chains from one specimen sequenced in a study of T cells in Graves' hyperthyroidism and ophthalmopathy (dated by TCRdb to the late 2010s). Libraries were built with multiplex PCR. The instrument given in TCRdb is Illumina HiSeq 2000. The TCR beta CDR3 regions were amplified from RNA transcripts. A first-round RT-PCR of the TCR CDR3 used the HTBI primer set with the Qiagen OneStep RT-PCR kit. Through fastp at Q25 and MiXCR, TCRdb rebuilt clones from the public reads, retaining in-frame beta chains. All rows with the same CDR3 protein become a single entry with the most common DNA and genes. The table for this sample lists some 400,000 distinct CDR3 sequences; roughly 13% of them were counted only once. The top ten constitute around 20% of the sample. Material: blood. The receptors shown here come from a man aged 30-40 years with Graves' hyperthyroidism that later progressed to Graves' ophthalmopathy.

In its sample, this clonotype was seen many times. V gene TRBV7-9 combines with J gene TRBJ2-7; 11 bases align to TRBD2. The V gene end was trimmed by 3 bases and the J gene end by 2 bases; junction bases not matched to a gene: 9. This CDR3 spans 17 amino acids. Germline CDR1 is SEHNR and CDR2 is FQNEAQ (reference sequence). The CDR3 reads CASSFPLGTSGTYEQYF. CDR3 DNA: TGTGCCAGCAGCTTCCCGCTCGGGACTAGCGGTACCTACGAGCAGTACTTC. Full variable domain (missing parts from reference TRBV7-9 and TRBJ2-7): DTGVSQNPRHKITKRGQNVTFRCDPISEHNRLYWYRQTLGQGPEFLTYFQNEAQLEKSRLLSDRFSAERPKGSFSTLEIQRTEQGDSAMYLCASSFPLGTSGTYEQYFGPGTRLTVT.

This clonotype was counted at least ten times. J is TRBJ2-5 and V is TRBV28; the D gene is possibly TRBD1 (6 bases). V was trimmed by 7 bases and J by 4 bases, leaving 13 bases between them. CDR3 length: 13 amino acids. Germline V gene data show CDR1 as MDHEN and CDR2 as SYDVKM. The CDR3 region has the DNA TGTGCCAGCATGGGGACAACAAGAGAGACCCAGTACTTC. Its translation is CASMGTTRETQYF.

The sample holds many counts of this clonotype. The rearrangement joins TRBV27 to TRBJ2-2; D ambiguous. Trimming took off 5 bases at V and 5 bases at J, with 15 bases between the two ends. Looked up from germline, CDR1 is MNHEY and CDR2 is SMNVEV (reference sequence). This CDR3 is 15 amino acids long. In DNA form, the CDR3 reads TGTGCCAGCAGTCCCTGGGCCGACGGTACCGGGGAGCTGTTTTTT. This codes for CASSPWADGTGELFF.

This clonotype was seen at least ten times. CDR3 sequence: CSAAMAGVPTDTQYF. CDR3 nucleotides: TGCAGTGCGGCCATGGCGGGGGTCCCCACAGATACGCAGTATTTT. This rearrangement joins TRBV20-1 to TRBJ2-3, with 7 bases matching TRBD2. V dropped 6 bases and J dropped 2; count of bases not matched to a gene: 11. This CDR3 has 15 amino acids. From germline, CDR1 is DFQATT and CDR2 SNEGSKA (reference sequence).

Worth noting for this clonotype: A single base separates this from a much larger clone, so it may be a read error. This CDR3 is CASSSDRGTYEQYF. As DNA, the CDR3 is TGTGCCAGCAGTTCCGACAGGGGGACCTACGAGCAGTACTTC. The chain uses TRBV6-2 or TRBV6-3 and TRBJ2-7; 9 nucleotides match TRBD1. The ends lost 4 bases at V and 2 bases at J; junction bases unmatched: 3. Germline CDR1 is MNHEY and CDR2 is SVGEGT. This CDR3 is 14 amino acids long.

This clonotype was recorded many times. As DNA, the CDR3 is TGTGCCAGCAGTGACACAGGGTATTCCTACGAGCAGTACTTC. Its protein is CASSDTGYSYEQYF. The V call is TRBV2, the J call TRBJ2-7, with D maybe TRBD1 (6 bases). This CDR3 region has 14 residues. V was trimmed by 3 bases and J by 1 base, leaving 10 bases between them. Germline V lookup: CDR1 SNHLY, CDR2 FYNNEI. Full variable domain (outside the CDR3, taken from reference TRBV2 and TRBJ2-7): EPEVTQTPSHQVTQMGQEVILRCVPISNHLYFYWYRQILGQKVEFLVSFYNNEISEKSEIFDDQFSVERPDGSNFTLKIRSTKLEDSAMYFCASSDTGYSYEQYFGPGTRLTVT.

This clonotype was detected once. The CDR3 nucleotides are TGCAGTGCGGTCGCGGGGGGGGAAGAGACCCAGTACTTC. Translating it yields CSAVAGGEETQYF. The chain recombines TRBV20-1 with TRBJ2-5; the match to TRBD2 covers 9 bases. Trimming at V came to 6 bases and at J to 3 bases, leaving 5 bases not matched to a gene. The germline V gene has CDR1 DFQATT and CDR2 SNEGSKA (reference sequence). This CDR3 has 13 amino acids.

This clonotype was seen only a few times. The rearrangement uses TRBV11-2 and TRBJ2-7; D assignment may be TRBD1 or TRBD2 (5 bases each). The length of the CDR3 is 17 residues. The V gene's germline CDR1 is SGHAT and CDR2 FQNNGV. V lost 2 bases and J 0 bases, leaving 17 bases between the germline ends. CDR3 protein: CASSLRRPGQGSYEQYF. As DNA, the CDR3 is TGTGCCAGCAGCTTAAGGAGGCCCGGGCAGGGCTCCTACGAGCAGTACTTC.

This clonotype was seen ten or more times. The chain uses TRBV11-2 and TRBJ1-1; D is uncertain. Trimming removed 4 bases at V and 1 base at J, with 13 bases between. This CDR3 has 15 amino acids. CDR1 and CDR2 from the germline V gene are SGHAT and FQNNGV. The CDR3 sequence: CASSYSAIPNTEAFF. The CDR3 coding sequence is TGTGCCAGCAGCTACTCGGCAATCCCGAACACTGAAGCTTTCTTT.

The chain links TRBV9 to TRBJ2-2; TRBD2 matches at 16 bases. J lost 4 bases, V lost 4 bases, and 10 bases had no gene match. The germline gives CDR1 SGDLS, CDR2 YYNGEE. The CDR3 loop spans 19 amino acids. The CDR3 DNA reads as TGTGCCAGCAGCCCCGGGACTAGCGGGGGGGCGAGTAGCACCGGGGAGCTGTTTTTT. This sequence encodes CASSPGTSGGASSTGELFF.

This clonotype was recorded at least ten times. This sequence joins TRBV10-2 and TRBJ1-5; D gene unclear. This CDR3 has 14 amino acids. Trimming removed 4 bases from V and 3 bases from J, with 10 bases in between. Germline lookup yields CDR1 WSHSY and CDR2 SAAADI. The CDR3 loop reads CASSVGQINQPQHF. CDR3 nucleotides: TGCGCCAGCAGTGTTGGGCAGATCAATCAGCCCCAGCATTTT.

This clonotype was detected only a few times. The rearrangement links TRBV20-1 to TRBJ2-7; TRBD1 agrees at 7 bases. This CDR3 is 15 amino acids long. V lost 7 bases to trimming and J lost 2 bases; unmatched junction nucleotides: 14. Germline-derived CDR1 and CDR2 are DFQATT and SNEGSKA (reference sequence). The CDR3 bases are TGCAGTGTTAACCACAGGGGTCGTAGCCCCTACGAGCAGTACTTC. Its translation: CSVNHRGRSPYEQYF.

V is TRBV7-2 and J is TRBJ1-4, with TRBD1 as a possible D gene (5 bases). Germline V lookup: CDR1 SGHTA, CDR2 FQGNSA. V was shortened by 4 bases and J by 7 bases, with 16 bases between the two germline ends. CDR3 length: 15 residues. CDR3 coding DNA: TGTGCCAGCAGCTCATTCGGGGCGGGTGGTGAAAAACTGTTTTTT. This translates into CASSSFGAGGEKLFF.

This clonotype was counted ten times or more. The chain carries TRBV27 and TRBJ1-1; 9 nucleotides align to TRBD1. This CDR3 has 14 residues. Germline V gene data show CDR1 as MNHEY and CDR2 as SMNVEV (reference sequence). Trimming at V came to 3 bases and at J to 4 bases, leaving 3 bases not matched to a gene. CDR3 region: CASSFGTGSTEAFF. Here the CDR3 DNA reads TGTGCCAGCAGTTTTGGGACAGGGTCCACTGAAGCTTTCTTT.

This clonotype occurred many times. The rearrangement joins TRBV28 to TRBJ2-3, with D possibly being TRBD1 (6 bases). The germline V gene has CDR1 MDHEN and CDR2 SYDVKM. V was cut by 1 base and J by 2 bases, with 13 bases left in between. The CDR3 loop spans 16 amino acids. The CDR3 sequence: CASSLYLGAHTDTQYF. DNA of the CDR3: TGTGCCAGCAGTTTATATCTGGGGGCTCACACAGATACGCAGTATTTT.

This clonotype was picked up many times. The chain couples TRBV7-9 to TRBJ2-3; D is undetermined. Trimming cost V 2 bases and J 2 bases, with 8 bases left between them. Per germline, CDR1 SEHNR and CDR2 FQNEAQ (reference sequence). This CDR3 comprises 14 residues. The CDR3 coding sequence is TGTGCCAGCAGCTTAACCCCCGCCACAGATACGCAGTATTTT. Protein product: CASSLTPATDTQYF. The full variable domain, with the rest looked up from reference TRBV7-9 and TRBJ2-3, is DTGVSQNPRHKITKRGQNVTFRCDPISEHNRLYWYRQTLGQGPEFLTYFQNEAQLEKSRLLSDRFSAERPKGSFSTLEIQRTEQGDSAMYLCASSLTPATDTQYFGPGTRLTVL.

This clonotype was observed many times. J is TRBJ1-6 and V is TRBV5-1; D unclear. CDR3 length: 13 residues. Germline V gene sequence: CDR1 SGHRS, CDR2 YFSETQ. Deletions cut 2 bases from V and 6 bases from J, with 6 bases between. The CDR3 protein is CASSLYSNSPLHF. The CDR3 bases are TGCGCCAGCAGCTTATACAGTAATTCACCCCTCCACTTT.

The rearrangement uses TRBV4-1 and TRBJ1-6; D gene unclear. Germline V lookup: CDR1 MGHRA, CDR2 YSYEKL. This CDR3 has 15 residues. V was cut by 1 base and J by 3 bases, with 7 bases left in between. This chain's CDR3 is CASSQVADYNSPLHF. The CDR3 region has the DNA TGCGCCAGCAGCCAAGTCGCGGACTATAATTCACCCCTCCACTTT.

This clonotype has at least ten counts. This chain joins TRBV7-8 and TRBJ2-3; D is unclear. The CDR3 spans 15 residues. V was shortened by 1 base and J by 6 bases, with 14 bases between the two germline ends. Looked up from germline, CDR1 is SGHVS and CDR2 is FQNEAQ. CDR3 bases: TGTGCCAGCAGCTTAGGTTACTCCCTTACTGATACGCAGTATTTT. As protein: CASSLGYSLTDTQYF. Full variable domain (remainder filled in from reference TRBV7-8 and TRBJ2-3): GAGVSQSPRYKVAKRGQDVALRCDPISGHVSLFWYQQALGQGPEFLTYFQNEAQLDKSGLPSDRFFAERPEGSVSTLKIQRTQQEDSAVYLCASSLGYSLTDTQYFGPGTRLTVL.

This clonotype came up many times. DNA for the CDR3: TGTGCCAGCAGTAAACTGTACGGGAATAACTATGGCTACACCTTC. Residues: CASSKLYGNNYGYTF. V and J are TRBV12-3 or TRBV12-4 and TRBJ1-2; unclear D gene. This CDR3 comprises 15 residues. The ends were cut back, 5 bases at V and 1 base at J, with 14 bases in the middle.

The sample holds many counts of this clonotype. The CDR3 here is CASSFGSSSGNTIYF. The CDR3 bases are TGCGCCAGCAGCTTTGGGTCCTCCTCTGGAAACACCATATATTTT. The V call is TRBV5-1, the J call TRBJ1-3; D is unclear. Trimming cost V 2 bases and J 0 bases, with 9 bases left between them. There are 15 residues in the CDR3. Germline lookup yields CDR1 SGHRS and CDR2 YFSETQ.

A few counts support this clonotype. The chain is built from TRBV27 and TRBJ2-3; 9 bases are a match to TRBD1. V shed 0 bases and J 6 bases; nucleotides not matched to a gene: 16. The CDR3 covers 19 residues. Germline V gives CDR1 MNHEY, CDR2 SMNVEV (reference sequence). The CDR3 spells CASSLSILQGAPTTDTQYF. CDR3 nucleotide sequence: TGTGCCAGCAGTTTATCGATACTACAGGGGGCGCCGACTACCGATACGCAGTATTTT.

This clonotype has at least ten counts. V gene TRBV24-1 combines with J gene TRBJ2-7, with unresolved D. The CDR3 has 12 residues. Trimming took 5 bases from V and 3 from J, leaving 7 bases between them. The V gene's germline CDR1 is KGHDR and CDR2 SFDVKD. In DNA form, the CDR3 reads TGTGCCACCAGTGCCGGCGGCTACGAGCAGTACTTC. Translated: CATSAGGYEQYF.

In its sample, this clonotype was seen many times. As DNA, the CDR3 is TGTGCCAGCAGCCCCGATGCGGGGTATGGCTACACCTTC. This encodes CASSPDAGYGYTF. This sequence joins TRBV14 and TRBJ1-2; D call uncertain. Trimming removed 4 bases at V and 5 bases at J, with 11 bases between. In germline, CDR1 is SGHDN, CDR2 FVKESK. The CDR3 consists of 13 residues.

This clonotype was picked up many times. The V call is TRBV12-3 or TRBV12-4, the J call TRBJ1-5, with TRBD1 identical over 8 bases. V shed 5 bases and J 5 bases; nucleotides not matched to a gene: 8. The CDR3 consists of 15 residues. This CDR3 is CASSLFSGGHQPQHF. The CDR3 DNA is TGTGCCAGCAGTCTTTTCTCAGGGGGCCATCAGCCCCAGCATTTT.

As DNA, the CDR3 is TGCAGTGCTATGGGTCAGGCCTACGAGCAGTACTTC. Encoded protein: CSAMGQAYEQYF. The chain has TRBV20-1 and TRBJ2-7; D call uncertain. CDR1 is DFQATT and CDR2 is SNEGSKA in the germline V gene (reference sequence). Trimming cost V 4 bases and J 2 bases, with 9 bases left between them. This CDR3 has 12 amino acids.

This clonotype appeared a few times. The chain recombines TRBV2 with TRBJ2-6; TRBD1 might be the D (6 bases). This CDR3 has 15 amino acids. V lost 3 bases to trimming and J lost 1 base, with 7 bases between them. CDR1 is SNHLY and CDR2 is FYNNEI in the germline V gene. In DNA, the CDR3 is TGTGCCAGCAGTGACACAGGGTCTGGGGCCAACGTCCTGACTTTC. Amino acid sequence: CASSDTGSGANVLTF.

In its sample, this clonotype was seen a few times. V usage is TRBV24-1 and J usage is TRBJ2-2, with unresolved D. The germline gives CDR1 KGHDR, CDR2 SFDVKD. The CDR3 extends over 14 amino acids. Trimming took 0 bases from V and 5 from J, leaving 6 bases between them. CDR3 coding DNA: TGTGCCACCAGTGATTTGTTGGTAACCGGGGAGCTGTTTTTT. Protein product: CATSDLLVTGELFF.

The chain has TRBV2 and TRBJ2-2, with D perhaps TRBD2 (6 bases). Trimming took off 3 bases at V and 0 bases at J, with 11 bases between the two ends. The CDR3 loop spans 16 amino acids. Germline V gene lookup returns CDR1 SNHLY and CDR2 FYNNEI. CDR3 bases: TGTGCCAGCAGTGAGGAGGGACCCGCGAACACCGGGGAGCTGTTTTTT. This gives the protein CASSEEGPANTGELFF.